This TCR beta chain was documented in a study of T cells in Graves' hyperthyroidism and ophthalmopathy (dated by TCRdb to between 2018 and 2020). Looking at the study overall: Peripheral blood samples were taken at initial diagnosis, before any treatment was given. An independent validation cohort of around 19 hyperthyroidism patients and more than 15 patients who later progressed to ophthalmopathy tested prospective prediction of ophthalmopathy. After sampling, hyperthyroidism patients received methimazole starting at 30 mg daily, and ophthalmopathy patients received high-dose intravenous methylprednisolone. The study also compared thyroid tissue and blood T-cell repertoires from 5 to 7 Graves' hyperthyroidism patients. According to the paper, TCR Vbeta CDR3 sequencing was carried out on approximately 140 peripheral blood samples, which came from under 50 ophthalmopathy, some 73 hyperthyroidism and approximately 17 progressor patients. A discovery cohort of approximately 97 patients, about 44 with Graves' ophthalmopathy and fewer than 65 with stable Graves' hyperthyroidism, was used to find distinguishing TCR V-J signatures. The 100 discovery patients were divided at random into training and test sets in a 7:3 ratio. General conclusions and limits of the study: During validation, the model predicted progression to ophthalmopathy a median of approximately 6.5 months ahead of onset, with around 70% sensitivity and more than 72% specificity. Most expanded thyroid clonotypes (frequency above 0.001) were also found in blood, which suggests that blood repertoires may mirror thyroid immune responses. Sample size was not statistically predetermined, and blinding of investigators to group allocation was not performed. In cross-validation, a model built on a 13 V-J signature told ophthalmopathy apart from stable hyperthyroidism with 87.88% sensitivity and around 83% specificity, and in testing the same model reached 80%/75%.

Comments on this clonotype: Which antigen it targets is not known. There are no base qualities to consult, and no much larger clone falls within one base.

The CDR3 runs 15 residues from the cysteine to the phenylalanine. CDR3 DNA is the only sequence kept; it has 45 bases, read in frame from the first base. V sheds 3 bases and J sheds 4 bases, leaving 14 bases between their ends. The CDR1 and CDR2 encoded by the germline V gene are SGHRS and YFSETQ. The TCR beta CDR3 regions were amplified from RNA transcripts. The first round of RT-PCR for the TCR CDR3 was performed with the HTBI primer set and the Qiagen OneStep RT-PCR kit. Libraries were constructed in a second round of multiplex PCR, after which size selection and purification were carried out. Paired-end sequencing of the libraries was performed with 100 bp reads on an Illumina HiSeq2000. As for the original processing: SOAPnuke was used to process the raw data, with reads discarded if the reads contained adapters or uncalled bases, had a mean Phred below 15, or lacked an exact constant-primer or identifier match. High-quality paired reads were merged with COPE v1.2.5, and unique nucleotide sequences were defined as clonotypes. MiTCR v1.1 was used to align clonotypes to the IMGT TRBV, TRBD and TRBJ reference segments. The analysis included only V-J combinations with a frequency above 0.0001, which together covered more than 99% of the repertoires. A TCS score was defined as the ratio of F50 (clonal expansion) to E x V (chaos), with BLOSUM62-based TCRdist applied between CDR3 peptides within each V-J. Welch's t-statistics and random forest reduced around 550 V-J features to under 15, which were used in a naive Bayes classifier (R e1071). TCRdb passed the public sequencing reads through fastp at Q25 and MiXCR, retaining productive beta sequences. Rows are combined by CDR3 protein, so each entry shows the most common genes and DNA. The V and J calls come from TCRdb's annotation, not from the publication. Within this sample are a few hundred thousand distinct CDR3 sequences, with approximately 17% of them counted one time only. The ten largest clones add up to 40% of the sample.

Moderately to severely active disease, a Clinical Activity Score of at least 3, a NOSPECS grade of at least 4, and a duration under 3 months were present in ophthalmopathy patients. Any patient with an uncontrolled infection, another autoimmune disease, pregnancy or lactation was excluded. Diagnoses were established on the basis of clinical symptoms, serum thyroxine and TRAb, thyroid ultrasound, and orbital computed tomography. PBMCs were separated from roughly 10 ml of fresh peripheral blood using Ficoll-Paque density gradient centrifugation. Total RNA was extracted with Trizol reagent, and quality was checked on an Agilent 2100 Bioanalyzer.

The TCR was taken from a man younger than 35 with Graves' ophthalmopathy. Here the chain combines TRBV5-1 and TRBJ2-1, with the D gene not confidently named. Sequenced material: blood. The CDR3 region reads CASSWASEQYNEQFF. The sequenced DNA is TGCGCCAGCAGCTGGGCGAGCGAGCAGTACAATGAGCAGTTCTTC.